These 8 T cell receptor beta chains share one sample of origin, sequenced in a study of blood T cell repertoires in COVID-19. The repertoire was sequenced with immunoSEQ multiplex PCR; TCRdb's copy has only in-frame clones and lacks some. The sample has 150,000 or so clones, approximately 87% seen once. Sequencing was carried out using peripheral blood. The source of these receptors is an elderly man with acute or convalescent COVID-19.

The gene calls are TRBV28 and TRBJ2-7; 10 positions agree with TRBD2. The germline V gene has CDR1 MDHEN and CDR2 SYDVKM. This CDR3 has 14 residues. V dropped 6 bases and J dropped 2; count of bases not matched to a gene: 4. CDR3 nucleotide sequence: TGTGCCAGCAGGAGCGGGGGGGCCGCCTACGAGCAGTACTTC. Translated, it gives CASRSGGAAYEQYF.

The chain employs TRBV18 and TRBJ2-2, with 10 bases identical to TRBD1. V lost 3 bases to trimming and J lost 6 bases; unmatched junction nucleotides: 7. This CDR3 comprises 16 residues. Germline CDR1 and CDR2: KGHSH and LQKENI. CDR3 region: CASSPSTGGAAGELFF. The DNA for the CDR3 is TGTGCCAGCTCACCTTCGACAGGGGGCGCAGCCGGGGAGCTGTTTTTT.

The chain links TRBV27 to TRBJ2-2, with TRBD2 matching 7 bases. The germline gives CDR1 MNHEY, CDR2 SMNVEV (reference sequence). With V trimmed by 6 bases and J by 2 bases, 6 bases remained unmatched. The CDR3 is made up of 15 amino acids. The CDR3 loop is CASRAGTINTGELFF. CDR3 DNA sequence: TGTGCCAGCAGGGCCGGGACTATCAACACCGGGGAGCTGTTTTTT.

The chain joins TRBV11-2 to TRBJ2-3, with D unclear. The CDR3 runs to 12 residues. Per germline, CDR1 SGHAT and CDR2 FQNNGV. The V end lost 5 bases, the J end lost 6 bases, and 9 bases lay between the germline ends. DNA for the CDR3: TGTGCCAGCAGCCCCTCAGTGGATACGCAGTATTTT. It translates to CASSPSVDTQYF.

The CDR3 bases are TGTGCCAGCAGCTCTCGGACAGCAACAAATAATTCACCCCTCCACTTT. Amino acid sequence: CASSSRTATNNSPLHF. The J gene is TRBJ1-6, the V gene TRBV7-2, with D maybe TRBD1 (6 bases). The CDR3 runs 16 residues. CDR1 SGHTA and CDR2 FQGNSA come from the germline V gene. V lost 4 bases, J lost 5 bases, and 15 bases lay in between. Drawing the rest from reference TRBV7-2 and TRBJ1-6, the complete variable domain is GAGVSQSPSNKVTEKGKDVELRCDPISGHTALYWYRQSLGQGLEFLIYFQGNSAPDKSGLPSDRFSAERTGGSVSTLTIQRTQQEDSAVYLCASSSRTATNNSPLHFGNGTRLTVT.

The chain joins TRBV7-2 to TRBJ1-5; 12 bases line up with TRBD1. The junction had 5 bases not matched to a gene; V was cut back by 5 bases and J by 6 bases. The germline gives CDR1 SGHTA, CDR2 FQGNSA. The CDR3 spans 15 residues. The CDR3 nucleotides read TGTGCCAGCAGCGCCCGGGACAGGGGGCGTCAGCCCCAGCATTTT. It is translated as CASSARDRGRQPQHF.

J is TRBJ2-3 and V is TRBV7-2, with D maybe TRBD2 (6 bases). The CDR3 covers 16 residues. CDR1 is SGHTA, CDR2 FQGNSA, per germline. V was trimmed by 1 base and J by 2 bases, leaving 13 bases between them. CDR3 residues: CASSLVGSGATDTQYF. DNA of the CDR3: TGTGCCAGCAGCTTAGTCGGTAGCGGCGCCACAGATACGCAGTATTTT.

The V gene is TRBV28, the J gene TRBJ2-1, with TRBD2 identical over 10 bases. V shed 3 bases and J 9 bases; nucleotides not matched to a gene: 8. The CDR3 spans 15 residues. Germline V gene sequence: CDR1 MDHEN, CDR2 SYDVKM. The CDR3 sequence is CASSFTSGGAGEQFF. In DNA, the CDR3 is TGTGCCAGCAGTTTCACCAGCGGGGGGGCGGGTGAGCAGTTCTTC.